Shown below are 23 T cell receptor beta chains from a single sample sequenced in a study of T cells in Graves' hyperthyroidism and ophthalmopathy. Amplification of TCR beta CDR3 regions was performed using RNA transcripts as template. A first-round RT-PCR of the TCR CDR3 used the HTBI primer set. Each CDR3 protein gets one entry after TCRdb re-called the multiplex PCR reads with MiXCR. The table records roughly 400,000 distinct CDR3 sequences, around a quarter of them present only once. Sequencing used blood. These receptors were collected from a middle-aged man with Graves' hyperthyroidism.

This clonotype was recorded at least ten times. The chain employs TRBV28 and TRBJ2-7; D tentatively reads TRBD1 or TRBD2 (6 bases each). CDR1 is MDHEN, CDR2 SYDVKM, per germline. The CDR3 covers 15 residues. The V and J ends lost 8 bases and 2 bases respectively, with 19 bases between them. The CDR3, as DNA: TGTGCCAGCCACCGCCGTGGGGGGCGTACCTACGAGCAGTACTTC. Translated: CASHRRGGRTYEQYF.

This clonotype occurred many times. One end of the junction does not line up with germline, which may come from a read error. This rearrangement joins TRBV5-1 to TRBJ1-1; TRBD1 might be the D (5 bases). The CDR3 extends over 15 amino acids. Germline V gene lookup returns CDR1 SGHRS and CDR2 YFSETQ. This CDR3 reads CASSLAGTLNTEAFF. The CDR3 bases are TGTGCCAGCAGTTTAGCTGGGACCTTGAACACTGAAGCTTTCTTT.

This sequence joins TRBV6-1 and TRBJ2-5; no clear D gene. Trimming stripped 0 bases from V and 9 bases from J, with 14 bases between. This CDR3 comprises 14 residues. Germline V gene lookup returns CDR1 MNHNS and CDR2 SASEGT. The CDR3 loop is CASSEAPGEMAQYF. The DNA of the CDR3 is TGTGCCAGCAGTGAAGCTCCAGGTGAAATGGCCCAGTACTTC.

This sequence joins TRBV7-2 and TRBJ2-1; a possible D gene is TRBD1 (6 bases). V was clipped by 4 bases and J by 9 bases, with 13 bases between them. Germline CDR1 SGHTA, CDR2 FQGNSA. The CDR3 consists of 13 residues. The CDR3 spells CASSSGQRGEQFF. In DNA form, the CDR3 reads TGTGCCAGCAGCTCTGGACAGAGGGGTGAGCAGTTCTTC.

The DNA for the CDR3 is TGTGCCAGCAGTCCTACTCCGCCGGGACAGGGAAATGAAAAACTGTTTTTT. It specifies CASSPTPPGQGNEKLFF. The chain combines TRBV27 with TRBJ1-4, with TRBD1 matching over 9 bases. CDR1 is MNHEY and CDR2 is SMNVEV in the germline V gene (reference sequence). Trimming at V came to 5 bases and at J to 5 bases, leaving 12 bases not matched to a gene. The CDR3 consists of 17 residues.

This clonotype occurred many times. The chain couples TRBV2 to TRBJ2-5; D is perhaps TRBD1 or TRBD2 (6 bases each). The V end lost 2 bases, the J end lost 5 bases, and 15 bases lay between the germline ends. This CDR3 spans 15 amino acids. CDR1 and CDR2 from the germline V gene are SNHLY and FYNNEI. In nucleotides, the CDR3 is TGTGCCAGCAGTGAACCCGGGGGCTACTGGGAGACCCAGTACTTC. Translated: CASSEPGGYWETQYF.

This clonotype was found many times. The V call is TRBV12-3 or TRBV12-4, the J call TRBJ1-1; 9 bases agree with TRBD1. Trimming at V came to 6 bases and at J to 1 base, leaving 3 bases not matched to a gene. The CDR3 consists of 14 residues. The DNA of the CDR3 is TGTGCCAGCAGCTCGGGACAGGGGAACACTGAAGCTTTCTTT. Its translation: CASSSGQGNTEAFF.

The sample holds many counts of this clonotype. The J gene is TRBJ1-1, the V gene TRBV3-1; 7 nucleotides agree with TRBD1. CDR3 length equals 15 residues. V lost 1 base and J lost 4; bases outside the gene matches: 6. Germline V gives CDR1 LGHDT, CDR2 YNNKEL (reference sequence). The CDR3: CASSQVLAGGTEAFF. For the CDR3, the DNA is TGTGCCAGCAGCCAAGTTCTGGCAGGGGGCACTGAAGCTTTCTTT.

The DNA of the CDR3 is TGTGCCAGCAGCCAACGGAGCAGGGACTACGAGCAGTACTTC. Encoded protein: CASSQRSRDYEQYF. The rearrangement uses TRBV3-1 and TRBJ2-7, with D maybe TRBD1 (5 bases). Germline CDR1 LGHDT, CDR2 YNNKEL (reference sequence). The CDR3 loop spans 14 amino acids. V lost 2 bases and J lost 3, with 11 bases in between.

This clonotype was seen many times. This chain links TRBV4-2 with TRBJ1-1; no definite D call. Trimming took off 0 bases at V and 4 bases at J, with 9 bases between the two ends. The CDR3 runs 14 residues. The germline V gene encodes CDR1 LGHNA and CDR2 YNFKEQ. CDR3 DNA: TGTGCCAGCAGCCAAGAAGGTAGACTCACTGAAGCTTTCTTT. It specifies CASSQEGRLTEAFF.

There are a few counts of this clonotype. V usage is TRBV29-1 and J usage is TRBJ1-1, with D possibly TRBD1 on 5 matching bases. V shed 5 bases and J shed 0 bases, with 10 bases lying between them. Germline assignment: CDR1 SQVTM and CDR2 ANQGSEA. The CDR3 consists of 13 residues. CDR3 sequence reads: CSVSGRMNTEAFF. CDR3 DNA: TGCAGCGTTTCGGGACGGATGAACACTGAAGCTTTCTTT.

With respect to this clonotype: A much more abundant neighbour one base away suggests this may be a read error. The V call is TRBV28, the J call TRBJ2-5, with a weak D call TRBD1 (6 bases). This CDR3 has 17 residues. V lost 3 bases, J lost 7 bases, and 24 bases lay in between. Looked up from germline, CDR1 is MDHEN and CDR2 is SYDVKM. The CDR3 spells CASSFSTTGLEVGTQYF. The DNA for the CDR3 is TGTGCCAGCAGTTTCTCTACTACAGGGTTGGAGGTTGGGACCCAGTACTTC.

The gene calls are TRBV5-1 and TRBJ2-3; D not resolved. The CDR3 has 15 residues. Deletions cut 0 bases from V and 2 bases from J, with 10 bases between. Germline V gene sequence: CDR1 SGHRS, CDR2 YFSETQ. The CDR3: CASSLEVPHTDTQYF. The DNA of the CDR3 is TGCGCCAGCAGCTTGGAAGTCCCCCACACAGATACGCAGTATTTT.

The chain uses TRBV7-3 and TRBJ2-3; TRBD1 matches at 8 bases. Trimming took 0 bases from V and 2 from J; bases not matched to a gene: 1. The CDR3 extends over 15 amino acids. Per the germline V gene, CDR1 is SGHTA and CDR2 is FQGTGA. The CDR3 nucleotides are TGTGCCAGCAGCTTAACGGGACAGGTCACAGATACGCAGTATTTT. Translation: CASSLTGQVTDTQYF.

The chain is built from TRBV7-9 and TRBJ2-2; a weak D match, TRBD1 (6 bases). V dropped 3 bases and J dropped 0 bases, with 8 bases sitting between them. The CDR3 length is 15 residues. In germline, CDR1 is SEHNR, CDR2 FQNEAQ (reference sequence). The CDR3 reads CASSLTGTNTGELFF. CDR3 coding DNA: TGTGCCAGCAGCTTGACAGGAACGAACACCGGGGAGCTGTTTTTT.

This clonotype was counted ten times or more. The chain couples TRBV7-2 to TRBJ2-1, with D hard to call. V lost 5 bases, J lost 5 bases, and 10 bases lay in between. This CDR3 spans 13 amino acids. The germline gives CDR1 SGHTA, CDR2 FQGNSA. This CDR3 is CASSRGRDNEQFF. The CDR3 coding sequence is TGTGCCAGCAGCCGCGGACGGGACAATGAGCAGTTCTTC.

The V call is TRBV5-1, the J call TRBJ2-5; 9 nucleotides line up with TRBD1. V lost 3 bases to trimming and J lost 3 bases; unmatched junction nucleotides: 6. CDR3 length: 15 residues. Germline CDR1 is SGHRS and CDR2 is YFSETQ. The CDR3: CASSSQGAREETQYF. The CDR3, as DNA: TGCGCCAGCAGCTCACAGGGGGCGCGGGAAGAGACCCAGTACTTC.

The gene calls are TRBV2 and TRBJ1-2; TRBD1 matches at 7 bases. Per germline, CDR1 SNHLY and CDR2 FYNNEI. This CDR3 region has 15 residues. J lost 4 bases, V lost 3 bases, and 8 bases had no gene match. In nucleotides, the CDR3 is TGTGCCAGCAGTGAGCAGGAGGGGGCTCTCTATGGCTACACCTTC. Translating gives CASSEQEGALYGYTF.

This clonotype has a count of ten or more. V gene TRBV7-9 combines with J gene TRBJ2-7, with D perhaps TRBD2 (7 bases). Per germline, CDR1 SEHNR and CDR2 FQNEAQ (reference sequence). This CDR3 has 15 residues. With 6 bases removed from V and 1 base from J, the gap between germline ends came to 16 bases. The CDR3 loop reads CASSRGEGQSYEQYF. The CDR3 DNA is TGTGCCAGCAGTCGGGGGGAAGGACAGTCCTACGAGCAGTACTTC.

Concerning this clonotype itself: A much larger clone differs by one base, so this may be a read error. Here the CDR3 DNA reads TGTGCCGGCAGTGCGAAGCAGGTCTACAATGAGCAGTTCTTC. It codes for CAGSAKQVYNEQFF. The chain combines TRBV27 with TRBJ2-1; D is ambiguous. Germline lookup yields CDR1 MNHEY and CDR2 SMNVEV (reference sequence). There are 14 residues in the CDR3.

At least ten counts were recorded for this clonotype. The chain is built from TRBV11-2 and TRBJ2-3, with TRBD2 matching over 7 bases. Germline CDR1 SGHAT, CDR2 FQNNGV. The ends lost 5 bases at V and 5 bases at J; junction bases unmatched: 13. The CDR3 spans 16 residues. The CDR3 DNA reads as TGTGCCAGCAGCCCCGGACGCGGGAGATTTGTAGATACGCAGTATTTT. Amino acid sequence: CASSPGRGRFVDTQYF.

V usage is TRBV6-1 and J usage is TRBJ2-7, with 7 positions matching TRBD2. The junction had 5 bases not matched to a gene; V was cut back by 3 bases and J by 3 bases. Germline-derived CDR1 and CDR2 are MNHNS and SASEGT. This CDR3 region has 14 residues. The CDR3, as DNA: TGTGCCAGCAGTGAGAGGACTAGAAACTACGAGCAGTACTTC. Translating it yields CASSERTRNYEQYF.

This clonotype was counted at least ten times. This sequence joins TRBV5-5 and TRBJ2-1; no clear D gene. CDR1 SGHKS and CDR2 YYEKEE come from the germline V gene (reference sequence). V was cut by 0 bases and J by 5 bases, with 9 bases left in between. The CDR3 length is 14 residues. The CDR3 coding sequence is TGTGCCAGCAGCTTGGGGACGGCTAACAATGAGCAGTTCTTC. It translates to CASSLGTANNEQFF.